What follows are 30 T cell receptor beta chains derived from one specimen sequenced in a study of blood T cell repertoires in COVID-19. TCRdb's table, derived via immunoSEQ multiplex PCR, lists solely in-frame clones and lacks some. The repertoire has 470,000 or so clones, nearly 90% of them found once; the top ten carry 1.5% to 2%. Sequenced input: PBMCs or T cells enriched from blood (not recorded which). These receptors originate from a woman aged 18 to 35 with acute COVID-19.

This clone was recorded a few times. The V and J genes are TRBV27 and TRBJ2-7, with D possibly matching TRBD1 (6 bases). Germline-derived CDR1 and CDR2 are MNHEY and SMNVEV (reference sequence). This CDR3 is 14 amino acids long. V lost 3 bases, J lost 2 bases, and 11 bases lay in between. Here the CDR3 reads CASSFLDSTYEQYF. For the CDR3, the DNA is TGTGCCAGCAGTTTTCTGGACAGCACCTACGAGCAGTACTTC.

V usage is TRBV28 and J usage is TRBJ1-2; 9 positions agree with TRBD1. CDR1 is MDHEN, CDR2 SYDVKM, per germline. The CDR3 sequence is 15 residues long. V shed 5 bases, J shed 5 bases, and the junction held 9 bases outside the gene matches. CDR3 loop: CASSPTGGPRYGYTF. In DNA form, the CDR3 reads TGTGCCAGCAGTCCCACAGGGGGCCCTAGGTATGGCTACACCTTC.

The chain recombines TRBV7-6 with TRBJ2-2; 13 bases align to TRBD2. Germline assignment: CDR1 SGHVS and CDR2 FNYEAQ. This CDR3 is built from 15 residues. V was pared by 3 bases and J by 6 bases, with 1 base of the junction left unmatched. CDR3 residues: CASSFGLAGAGELFF. The CDR3 nucleotides are TGTGCCAGCAGCTTCGGACTAGCGGGAGCCGGGGAGCTGTTTTTT.

The chain carries TRBV29-1 and TRBJ1-2; D is ambiguous. The CDR3 runs 13 residues. From germline, CDR1 is SQVTM and CDR2 ANQGSEA. The V end was cut by 3 bases, the J end by 2 bases, with 10 bases between. In DNA, the CDR3 is TGCAGCGTTGATCGGGGAGGAAACTATGGCTACACCTTC. Encoded protein: CSVDRGGNYGYTF.

V gene TRBV2 combines with J gene TRBJ2-2; no clear D. The germline V gene has CDR1 SNHLY and CDR2 FYNNEI. V lost 3 bases to trimming and J lost 2 bases, with 7 bases between them. The length of the CDR3 is 14 residues. CDR3 bases: TGTGCCAGCAGTGAGGCGACTAACACCGGGGAGCTGTTTTTT. Translated, it gives CASSEATNTGELFF.

V gene TRBV11-2 combines with J gene TRBJ2-6; possible D gene TRBD2, 7 bases. The V gene lost 5 bases and the J gene lost 3 bases, with 14 bases spanning the gap. The CDR3 covers 16 residues. Germline CDR1 reads SGHAT; CDR2 reads FQNNGV. This CDR3 is CASSARGGGGANVLTF. The CDR3 region has the DNA TGTGCCAGCAGCGCAAGGGGGGGCGGTGGGGCCAACGTCCTGACTTTC. Full variable domain (rest looked up from reference TRBV11-2 and TRBJ2-6): EAGVAQSPRYKIIEKRQSVAFWCNPISGHATLYWYQQILGQGPKLLIQFQNNGVVDDSQLPKDRFSAERLKGVDSTLKIQPAKLEDSAVYLCASSARGGGGANVLTFGAGSRLTVL.

The chain recombines TRBV6-5 with TRBJ1-3; D not certain. CDR1 is MNHEY and CDR2 is SVGAGI in the germline V gene. The V and J ends lost 2 bases and 0 bases respectively, with 5 bases between them. This CDR3 has 14 amino acids. This CDR3 is CASSYVDSGNTIYF. The CDR3 nucleotides read TGTGCCAGCAGTTACGTAGACTCTGGAAACACCATATATTTT.

The J gene is TRBJ2-6, the V gene TRBV19, with no clear D. Germline-derived CDR1 and CDR2 are LNHDA and SQIVND (reference sequence). V gave up 5 bases and J gave up 1 base, with 6 bases separating them. CDR3 size: 14 residues. The CDR3 reads CASSFQSGANVLTF. In nucleotides, the CDR3 is TGTGCCAGTAGTTTCCAATCTGGGGCCAACGTCCTGACTTTC.

The chain links TRBV25-1 to TRBJ2-3; D is unclear. Trimming cost V 1 base and J 2 bases, with 7 bases left between them. The CDR3 extends over 14 amino acids. Germline lookup yields CDR1 MGHDK and CDR2 SYGVNS. The CDR3 loop is CASSEFRLTDTQYF. CDR3 bases: TGTGCCAGCAGTGAATTTCGTCTCACAGATACGCAGTATTTT.

This chain uses TRBV2 with TRBJ1-4; 7 nucleotides match TRBD1. V dropped 4 bases and J dropped 3; count of bases not matched to a gene: 8. The CDR3 extends over 16 amino acids. CDR1 is SNHLY, CDR2 FYNNEI, per germline. The CDR3: CASSGIGGLANEKLFF. CDR3 coding DNA: TGTGCCAGCAGTGGAATAGGGGGCTTGGCTAATGAAAAACTGTTTTTT.

V and J are TRBV24-1 and TRBJ2-3; D uncertain. V lost 12 bases, J lost 2 bases, and 17 bases lay in between. CDR3 length: 14 amino acids. Germline-derived CDR1 and CDR2 are KGHDR and SFDVKD. This CDR3 reads CAPASRLHTDTQYF. The CDR3 DNA reads TGTGCCCCCGCCTCACGACTCCACACAGATACGCAGTATTTT.

This clone was counted once. CDR3 amino acids: CASSLAGGTDTQYF. The CDR3 DNA sequence: TGTGCCAGCAGTTTAGCGGGGGGCACAGATACGCAGTATTTT. The rearrangement joins TRBV6-2 or TRBV6-3 to TRBJ2-3, with TRBD2 matching over 9 bases. CDR3 length: 14 residues. V was clipped by 4 bases and J by 1 base; unmatched bases: 0. CDR1 is MNHEY, CDR2 SVGEGT, per germline.

The chain recombines TRBV7-2 with TRBJ2-1; 9 bases fit TRBD2. Trimming removed 7 bases from V and 7 bases from J; junction bases left unmatched: 14. The CDR3 totals 16 residues. Germline lookup yields CDR1 SGHTA and CDR2 FQGNSA. The CDR3 here is CASTPLAGSIGNEQFF. CDR3 bases: TGTGCCAGCACCCCTCTAGCGGGATCCATTGGTAATGAGCAGTTCTTC.

This chain joins TRBV6-5 and TRBJ2-6; D ambiguous. This CDR3 is 13 amino acids long. Germline assignment: CDR1 MNHEY and CDR2 SVGAGI. V was clipped by 11 bases and J by 0 bases, with 8 bases between them. The CDR3 here is CAGRASGANVLTF. The CDR3 DNA is TGTGCCGGTCGAGCCTCTGGGGCCAACGTCCTGACTTTC.

The CDR3 DNA is TGCGCCAGCAGTGTGGGAGAGGGGGTCACGGTGAACACTGAAGCTTTCTTT. Protein: CASSVGEGVTVNTEAFF. The rearrangement links TRBV10-2 to TRBJ1-1; possible D gene TRBD1, 6 bases. The CDR3 extends over 17 amino acids. Germline V lookup: CDR1 WSHSY, CDR2 SAAADI. Trimming left V 4 bases short and J 0 bases short, with 18 bases between.

This clone appeared once. The rearrangement joins TRBV19 to TRBJ2-2, with D maybe TRBD1 (7 bases). V was clipped by 3 bases and J by 4 bases, with 12 bases between them. This CDR3 contains 15 residues. The V gene's germline CDR1 is LNHDA and CDR2 SQIVND (reference sequence). The CDR3: CASSIQGGVTGELFF. The CDR3, as DNA: TGTGCCAGTAGTATTCAGGGGGGCGTCACCGGGGAGCTGTTTTTT.

The J gene is TRBJ2-7, the V gene TRBV2; 8 positions match TRBD1. The CDR3 is 15 amino acids. Germline-derived CDR1 and CDR2 are SNHLY and FYNNEI. V shed 11 bases, J shed 3 bases, and the junction held 15 bases outside the gene matches. The CDR3 sequence is CAGQPDRGEYYEQYF. The DNA for the CDR3 is TGTGCCGGACAGCCTGACAGGGGCGAATACTACGAGCAGTACTTC.

The V call is TRBV11-2, the J call TRBJ2-3; 10 nucleotides match TRBD2. CDR1 SGHAT and CDR2 FQNNGV come from the germline V gene. V was clipped by 3 bases and J by 4 bases; unmatched bases: 4. The CDR3 consists of 15 residues. CDR3 bases: TGTGCCAGCAGCTTTACTAGCGGGACCGCAGATACGCAGTATTTT. It yields the protein CASSFTSGTADTQYF.

V gene TRBV27 combines with J gene TRBJ2-4, with 10 bases that match TRBD1. Germline V gene lookup returns CDR1 MNHEY and CDR2 SMNVEV (reference sequence). This CDR3 spans 16 amino acids. Trimming at V came to 4 bases and at J to 2 bases, leaving 5 bases not matched to a gene. The CDR3 sequence: CASSYGQGVPKNIQYF. The CDR3 nucleotides are TGTGCCAGCAGTTACGGACAGGGGGTACCCAAAAACATTCAGTACTTC.

The chain employs TRBV18 and TRBJ1-1, with a weak D call TRBD1 (6 bases). This CDR3 spans 14 amino acids. V lost 4 bases to trimming and J lost 0 bases, with 9 bases between them. Germline loops: CDR1 KGHSH, CDR2 LQKENI. Written as DNA, the CDR3 is TGTGCCAGCTCACTTGAGGGGGTGAACACTGAAGCTTTCTTT. Encoded protein: CASSLEGVNTEAFF.

The chain links TRBV7-2 to TRBJ1-4, with D perhaps TRBD1 (5 bases). The CDR3 totals 16 residues. Germline V CDR1 and CDR2: SGHTA, FQGNSA. Trimming stripped 5 bases from V and 0 bases from J, with 13 bases between. The CDR3 protein is CASSPMSGPTNEKLFF. CDR3 bases: TGTGCCAGCAGCCCGATGTCAGGGCCAACTAATGAAAAACTGTTTTTT.

The chain is built from TRBV2 and TRBJ1-4, with D unresolved. V gave up 6 bases and J gave up 0 bases, with 8 bases separating them. The length of the CDR3 is 14 residues. The germline CDR1 and CDR2 sequences are SNHLY and FYNNEI. The CDR3 loop reads CASSQATTNEKLFF. The CDR3 coding sequence is TGTGCCAGCAGCCAGGCGACAACTAATGAAAAACTGTTTTTT. Complete variable domain (other parts from reference TRBV2 and TRBJ1-4): EPEVTQTPSHQVTQMGQEVILRCVPISNHLYFYWYRQILGQKVEFLVSFYNNEISEKSEIFDDQFSVERPDGSNFTLKIRSTKLEDSAMYFCASSQATTNEKLFFGSGTQLSVL.

This clone was seen a handful of times. The J gene is TRBJ2-4, the V gene TRBV6-5; possible D gene TRBD1, 6 bases. CDR1 is MNHEY and CDR2 is SVGAGI in the germline V gene. This CDR3 spans 14 amino acids. Trimming removed 10 bases from V and 0 bases from J, with 13 bases in between. The CDR3 DNA sequence: TGTGCCAATGTGACAGGCCTAGCCAAAAACATTCAGTACTTC. It yields the protein CANVTGLAKNIQYF.

The CDR3 loop reads CASNDLGAGAYEQYF. The DNA of the CDR3 is TGCGCCAGCAACGATCTCGGGGCGGGAGCCTACGAGCAGTACTTC. The chain combines TRBV5-1 with TRBJ2-7; 7 positions match TRBD2. In germline, CDR1 is SGHRS, CDR2 YFSETQ. The CDR3 length is 15 residues. V lost 6 bases to trimming and J lost 2 bases; unmatched junction nucleotides: 11. Full variable domain (remainder filled in from reference TRBV5-1 and TRBJ2-7): KAGVTQTPRYLIKTRGQQVTLSCSPISGHRSVSWYQQTPGQGLQFLFEYFSETQRNKGNFPGRFSGRQFSNSRSEMNVSTLELGDSALYLCASNDLGAGAYEQYFGPGTRLTVT.

V usage is TRBV27 and J usage is TRBJ1-4; D call uncertain. In germline, CDR1 is MNHEY, CDR2 SMNVEV (reference sequence). Trimming took 7 bases from V and 7 from J, leaving 16 bases between them. The CDR3 sequence is 14 residues long. CDR3 DNA sequence: TGTGCCAGCACCACCCGAAGGGAGGGTGAAAAACTGTTTTTT. The encoded protein is CASTTRREGEKLFF.

CDR3 in DNA: TGTGCCAGCAGCCCCCGAGAGGGGGATCGCACAGATACGCAGTATTTT. This translates into CASSPREGDRTDTQYF. This chain joins TRBV9 and TRBJ2-3; D possibly corresponds to TRBD1 (6 bases). Deletions cut 4 bases from V and 1 base from J, with 16 bases between. Germline assignment: CDR1 SGDLS and CDR2 YYNGEE. The CDR3 is 16 residues long. Combining the CDR3 with reference TRBV9 and TRBJ2-3 gives the whole variable domain DSGVTQTPKHLITATGQRVTLRCSPRSGDLSVYWYQQSLDQGLQFLIQYYNGEERAKGNILERFSAQQFPDLHSELNLSSLELGDSALYFCASSPREGDRTDTQYFGPGTRLTVL.

This chain joins TRBV10-3 and TRBJ1-6; no clear D. The CDR3 length is 12 residues. Trimming removed 10 bases from V and 6 bases from J, with 10 bases in between. Germline lookup yields CDR1 ENHRY and CDR2 SYGVKD. In nucleotides, the CDR3 is TGTGCCACCGCGGGCTTTAATTCACCCCTCCACTTT. Amino acids: CATAGFNSPLHF.

The sample holds one count of this clone. The rearrangement joins TRBV2 to TRBJ1-4; D not resolved. The germline V and J ends were trimmed by 2 bases and 5 bases, with 9 bases remaining between them. Germline loops: CDR1 SNHLY, CDR2 FYNNEI. This CDR3 region has 14 residues. CDR3 sequence: CASSEQWENEKLFF. CDR3 nucleotide sequence: TGTGCCAGCAGTGAACAATGGGAGAATGAAAAACTGTTTTTT.

Concerning this clone itself: One end of the junction varies from germline; a read error may be responsible. The CDR3 protein is CASSLAGSSEAFF. The CDR3 bases are TGTGCTAGCAGCTTAGCCGGTAGTTCTGAAGCTTTCTTT. The chain employs TRBV7-7 and TRBJ1-1; D is ambiguous. The CDR3 runs 13 residues. Germline V gives CDR1 SSHAT, CDR2 FNYEAQ (reference sequence).

This chain uses TRBV9 with TRBJ1-4; perhaps TRBD1 as D (6 bases). The CDR3 covers 14 residues. Germline V gene lookup returns CDR1 SGDLS and CDR2 YYNGEE. V was trimmed by 3 bases and J by 8 bases, leaving 14 bases between them. CDR3 bases: TGTGCCAGCAGCGCTACAGGGTGGGAGGAAAAACTGTTTTTT. This translates into CASSATGWEEKLFF.